The rows below give T cell receptor beta chains drawn from one sample of a study of cytomegalovirus exposure and HLA in healthy donors. TCRdb keeps only in-frame clones here, not all; method: immunoSEQ multiplex PCR. The sample includes 250,000 or so clones, around nine tenths seen only once; the top ten take about 3%. The specimen sequenced was PBMCs. The source is a man aged 18 to 29 in good health and CMV-seronegative. The CDR3 runs from the conserved cysteine through the conserved F or W. The D gene is left open where the match is weak. Rows give clone size only sometimes, using once, few, many, or a class for an expanded clone.

J: TRBJ2-7; D: -; V: TRBV27; size: -; DNA: TGTGCCAGCGGTCTCCTTACAGGGTCTAATATTTACGAGCAGTACTTC; CDR3: CASGLLTGSNIYEQYF
J: TRBJ2-7; D: -; V: TRBV18; size: -; DNA: TGTGCCAGCTCACCACCGAAAGCACTCGAGCAGTACTTC; CDR3: CASSPPKALEQYF
J: TRBJ2-4; D: -; V: TRBV28; size: -; DNA: TGTGCCAGCAGCGGACTTTCAGCCAAAAACATTCAGTACTTC; CDR3: CASSGLSAKNIQYF
J: TRBJ1-6; D: -; V: TRBV11-2; size: few; DNA: TGTGCCAGCAGGTCAATGGTGGGGGCGCGTGATCCACCCCTCCACTTT; CDR3: CASRSMVGARDPPLHF
J: TRBJ2-3; D: -; V: TRBV28; size: -; DNA: TGTGCCAGCAGCGCCGCGGGGGCCAACACAGATACGCAGTATTTT; CDR3: CASSAAGANTDTQYF
J: TRBJ2-2; D: TRBD1; V: TRBV7-8; size: -; DNA: TGTGCCAGTAAAAGACAGGGGCGAGGGTGGTACGCCGGGGAGCTGTTTTTT; CDR3: CASKRQGRGWYAGELFF
J: TRBJ1-6; D: TRBD1; V: TRBV4-3; size: -; DNA: TGCGCCAGCAGCCAAACCGGGACAGGGGATTCACCCCTCCACTTT; CDR3: CASSQTGTGDSPLHF
J: TRBJ2-3; D: TRBD1; V: TRBV7-2; size: -; DNA: TGTGCCAGCAGAAACCGGGGACAGCCCACAGATACGCAGTATTTT; CDR3: CASRNRGQPTDTQYF
J: TRBJ2-7; D: -; V: TRBV10-2; size: once; DNA: TGCGCCAGCAGTGATCAGGGGACCTATCCCTACGAGCAGTACTTC; CDR3: CASSDQGTYPYEQYF
J: TRBJ2-1; D: TRBD2; V: TRBV28; size: once; DNA: TGTGCCAGCAGTTTAGCTCTAGCGGGGCGCGAAACCTGGAGGGAGTTCTTC; CDR3: CASSLALAGRETWREFF
J: TRBJ2-1; D: TRBD2; V: TRBV4-3; size: -; DNA: TGCGCCAGCAGCCAAGGTTCACTAGCGGGAGGCAATGAGCAGTTCTTC; CDR3: CASSQGSLAGGNEQFF
J: TRBJ2-5; D: TRBD2; V: TRBV29-1; size: -; DNA: TGCAGCGTTCGGACTAGCTCAGGAGAGACCCAGTACTTC; CDR3: CSVRTSSGETQYF
J: TRBJ2-5; D: TRBD1; V: TRBV7-9; size: -; DNA: TGTGCCAGCAGCTCCCGGGACAGGGGACTACAAGAGACCCAGTACTTC; CDR3: CASSSRDRGLQETQYF
J: TRBJ2-1; D: -; V: TRBV7-2; size: -; DNA: TGTGCCAGCTCCTGGAGCGGAGTAGACAATGAGCAGTTCTTC; CDR3: CASSWSGVDNEQFF
J: TRBJ1-3; D: -; V: TRBV5-4; size: -; DNA: TGTGCCAGCAGGTCGGACTTTTCGGGAAACACCATATATTTT; CDR3: CASRSDFSGNTIYF
J: TRBJ2-7; D: TRBD2; V: TRBV7-9; size: few; DNA: TGTGCCAGCAGCTTAGGGGGTAGCGGGACCTACGAGCAGTACTTC; CDR3: CASSLGGSGTYEQYF
J: TRBJ1-2; D: TRBD1; V: TRBV7-8; size: -; DNA: TGTGCCAGCAGCTTCCCCCTGAGGCCGAACAGGGGGGATGGCTACACCTTC; CDR3: CASSFPLRPNRGDGYTF
J: TRBJ2-1; D: -; V: TRBV28; size: -; DNA: TGTGCCAGCAGTTTTAGATTAGCGGCCTACAATGAGCAGTTCTTC; CDR3: CASSFRLAAYNEQFF
J: TRBJ1-1; D: -; V: TRBV2; size: -; DNA: TGTGCCAGCAGTGCCGGGCAGGGGCCCACTGAAGCTTTCTTT; CDR3: CASSAGQGPTEAFF
J: TRBJ2-2; D: TRBD2; V: TRBV19; size: -; DNA: TGTGCCAGCCACGGACGCACGACTAGCGGGATAGCGAACACCGGGGAGCTGTTTTTT; CDR3: CASHGRTTSGIANTGELFF
J: TRBJ2-1; D: -; V: TRBV27; size: -; DNA: TGTGCCAGCAGTTTTATCGTCCCAGCGGAGCAGTTCTTC; CDR3: CASSFIVPAEQFF
J: TRBJ2-1; D: TRBD2; V: TRBV9; size: -; DNA: TGTGCCAGCAGCGTAGACTCTAGCGGGCTTACTGAGCAGTTCTTC; CDR3: CASSVDSSGLTEQFF
J: TRBJ1-2; D: TRBD1; V: TRBV28; size: few; DNA: TGTGCCAGCAGTCTCACAGGGGACGGCTATGGCTACACCTTC; CDR3: CASSLTGDGYGYTF
J: TRBJ1-4; D: -; V: TRBV2; size: -; DNA: TGTGCCAGCAGTGAAGCGCTTGTATTGGAGAGTGAAAAACTGTTTTTT; CDR3: CASSEALVLESEKLFF
J: TRBJ2-1; D: -; V: TRBV2; size: -; DNA: TGTGCCAGCAGTGAAGCTGTACTCGAGAGGCATGAGCAGTTCTTC; CDR3: CASSEAVLERHEQFF
J: TRBJ1-6; D: TRBD1; V: TRBV10-1; size: -; DNA: TGCGCCAGCAGTCGGGGACAGAGAAATTCACCCCTCCACTTT; CDR3: CASSRGQRNSPLHF
J: TRBJ1-1; D: -; V: TRBV29-1; size: -; DNA: TGCAGCGTTGCTAGCGATGAAGCTTTCTTT; CDR3: CSVASDEAFF